This T cell receptor beta chain was profiled in a study of T-cell memory formation after mild COVID-19. The study's findings and limits: The pre-infection memory compartment contained some responding clones, suggesting cross-reactive memory joined. Proof of SARS-CoV-2 specificity was absent for the second-wave clones that crested on day 37.

TCRdb processed the 5' RACE reads anew with MiXCR; each CDR3 protein has one entry. In the table there are 500,000 to 550,000 distinct CDR3 sequences, just over 20% of which are singletons. The CDR3 totals 14 residues. CDR1 is SGHRS, CDR2 YFSETQ, per germline. Trimming shortened V by 4 bases and J by 1 base, and 11 bases separated the two germline ends. This clonotype has more than one count but fewer than ten. Its antigen is not identified. This sequence joins TRBV5-1 and TRBJ1-1; a possible D gene is TRBD1 (5 bases). The source material was PBMCs or a T cell subset sorted from them (not recorded which). The sequence was collected from an adult woman who had mild COVID-19 (a few samples of this study predate the infection). Cell type and time point are not known. The CDR3: CASSRSGGNTEAFF. CDR3 sequence (DNA): TGCGCCAGCAGCCGATCCGGGGGGAACACTGAAGCTTTCTTT.